One and the same sample provided the 9 T cell receptor beta chains below, sequenced in a study of T-cell memory formation after mild COVID-19. TCRdb reprocessed the 5' RACE reads via MiXCR and lists one record per CDR3 protein. The profile shows some 70,000 distinct CDR3 sequences, roughly a sixth of them singletons. The source material was PBMCs or a T cell subset sorted from them (not recorded which). The receptors here all came from an adult woman who had mild COVID-19 (a few samples of this study predate the infection). Cell type and time point are not known.

This clonotype was seen a handful of times. The rearrangement links TRBV20-1 to TRBJ2-5; perhaps TRBD1 as D (5 bases). The V end was cut by 3 bases, the J end by 0 bases, with 14 bases between. CDR3 length equals 15 residues. Germline V gene sequence: CDR1 DFQATT, CDR2 SNEGSKA (reference sequence). The CDR3 DNA reads as TGCAGTGCTAGCCAGGGCAGGACGTACCAAGAGACCCAGTACTTC. As protein: CSASQGRTYQETQYF.

The chain recombines TRBV4-1 with TRBJ1-2; D remains ambiguous. The germline V gene encodes CDR1 MGHRA and CDR2 YSYEKL. V was trimmed by 1 base and J by 7 bases, leaving 13 bases between them. This CDR3 comprises 14 residues. CDR3 bases: TGCGCCAGCAGCCAAGGAGAATTTGCTGGTGGCTACACCTTC. This sequence encodes CASSQGEFAGGYTF.

This clonotype was found many times. The CDR3 region is CASSKGHYNEQFF. CDR3 DNA sequence: TGTGCCAGCAGCAAAGGACATTACAATGAGCAGTTCTTC. The rearrangement links TRBV9 to TRBJ2-1; tentative D call: TRBD1 (5 bases). Germline lookup yields CDR1 SGDLS and CDR2 YYNGEE. This CDR3 region has 13 residues. The V gene lost 4 bases and the J gene lost 4 bases, with 9 bases spanning the gap. Together with reference TRBV9 and TRBJ2-1, the CDR3 gives the full variable domain: DSGVTQTPKHLITATGQRVTLRCSPRSGDLSVYWYQQSLDQGLQFLIQYYNGEERAKGNILERFSAQQFPDLHSELNLSSLELGDSALYFCASSKGHYNEQFFGPGTRLTVL.

This chain links TRBV7-8 with TRBJ2-2; possibly TRBD2 for D (5 bases). Deletions cut 5 bases from V and 1 base from J, with 8 bases between. The CDR3 is 14 amino acids. Germline loops: CDR1 SGHVS, CDR2 FQNEAQ. The CDR3 DNA reads TGTGCCAGCAGCCCGAGGGTGAACACCGGGGAGCTGTTTTTT. Residues: CASSPRVNTGELFF.

This clonotype has ten or more counts. The V gene is TRBV7-9, the J gene TRBJ2-1; D remains ambiguous. The V end was cut by 4 bases, the J end by 2 bases, with 9 bases between. In germline, CDR1 is SEHNR, CDR2 FQNEAQ (reference sequence). The CDR3 runs to 14 residues. The CDR3 bases are TGTGCCAGCAGCTCGGGCCCTACCTACAATGAGCAGTTCTTC. Protein sequence: CASSSGPTYNEQFF.

The chain links TRBV29-1 to TRBJ1-2, with TRBD1 matching over 7 bases. The V segment lost 4 bases and the J segment 4 bases; nucleotides outside the gene matches: 12. Germline V gives CDR1 SQVTM, CDR2 ANQGSEA. The CDR3 is made up of 15 amino acids. DNA of the CDR3: TGCAGCGTTGCAGGGGGGCCAGGGGAAGGCTATGGCTACACCTTC. This encodes CSVAGGPGEGYGYTF.

This clonotype came up a few times. The rearrangement links TRBV10-2 to TRBJ2-3, with D hard to call. With 4 bases removed from V and 4 bases from J, the gap between germline ends came to 3 bases. Germline CDR1 and CDR2: WSHSY and SAAADI. CDR3 length: 11 amino acids. The CDR3 here is CASSVADTQYF. The CDR3 nucleotides are TGCGCCAGCAGTGTCGCAGATACGCAGTATTTT.

The V call is TRBV7-9, the J call TRBJ1-6; D is perhaps TRBD1 (6 bases). From germline, CDR1 is SEHNR and CDR2 FQNEAQ (reference sequence). V was cut by 5 bases and J by 7 bases, with 21 bases left in between. This CDR3 contains 17 residues. The CDR3 reads CASSPSPTGPPNSPLHF. DNA for the CDR3: TGTGCCAGCAGCCCGAGCCCCACAGGGCCCCCAAATTCACCCCTCCACTTT.

The chain uses TRBV29-1 and TRBJ2-1, with TRBD1 matching over 9 bases. This CDR3 region has 19 residues. Germline V gives CDR1 SQVTM, CDR2 ANQGSEA. V lost 6 bases, J lost 0 bases, and 18 bases stayed unmatched. The CDR3 coding sequence is TGCAGCGTGTTAATCCGGGACAGGGATCCCCCAAGCTCCTACAATGAGCAGTTCTTC. Its protein product is CSVLIRDRDPPSSYNEQFF.